Below, 30 T cell receptor beta chains from the same sample are listed, as sequenced in a study of T-cell reconstitution after alpha-beta-depleted transplantation in children. Unique molecular identifiers were incorporated during preparation of the TCRbeta library. TCRdb re-called the PCR reads through MiXCR, storing one row per CDR3 protein. The sample gives 100,000 or so distinct CDR3 sequences, about 6.8% of which show up once; roughly 15% is in the top ten. The starting material was PBMCs, obtained before TCRalphabeta/CD19-depleted stem cell transplant. These receptors were taken from a boy aged 2 to 9 with acute lymphoblastic leukemia, due to receive a stem cell transplant.

This clonotype was detected ten times or more. CDR3 DNA: TGTGCCAGCAGCCGCGAGGGCTCTGGGGCCAACGTCCTGACTTTC. Translated, it gives CASSREGSGANVLTF. This chain uses TRBV7-2 with TRBJ2-6; tentative D call: TRBD2 (5 bases). The CDR3 length is 15 residues. CDR1 and CDR2 from the germline V gene are SGHTA and FQGNSA. V was pared by 5 bases and J by 0 bases, with 8 bases between.

This clonotype was seen at least ten times. The CDR3 nucleotides read TGTGCCAGCAGTTACGGAGAAAACGGGGAGCTGTTTTTT. This sequence encodes CASSYGENGELFF. The rearrangement uses TRBV6-2 or TRBV6-3 and TRBJ2-2; D gene ambiguous. Trimming pared 2 bases from V and 7 bases from J, leaving 8 bases between. The germline CDR1 and CDR2 sequences are MNHEY and SVGEGT. The CDR3 sequence is 13 residues long.

Many counts were recorded for this clonotype. J is TRBJ1-4 and V is TRBV3-1; tentative D call: TRBD1 (5 bases). Germline V lookup: CDR1 LGHDT, CDR2 YNNKEL (reference sequence). V lost 8 bases to trimming and J lost 5 bases, with 12 bases between them. CDR3 size: 13 residues. The CDR3 protein is CASEGRMNEKLFF. CDR3 in DNA: TGTGCCAGCGAGGGACGGATGAATGAAAAACTGTTTTTT.

In this sample, this clonotype turned up a few times. The J gene is TRBJ2-5, the V gene TRBV9; tentatively, D is TRBD2 (6 bases). Germline loops: CDR1 SGDLS, CDR2 YYNGEE. Trimming shortened V by 0 bases and J by 2 bases, and 14 bases separated the two germline ends. CDR3 length equals 16 residues. The CDR3 reads CASSVGRGPGQETQYF. CDR3 DNA sequence: TGTGCCAGCAGCGTAGGGAGGGGACCGGGTCAAGAGACCCAGTACTTC. The entire variable domain, with the rest obtained from reference TRBV9 and TRBJ2-5, is as follows: DSGVTQTPKHLITATGQRVTLRCSPRSGDLSVYWYQQSLDQGLQFLIQYYNGEERAKGNILERFSAQQFPDLHSELNLSSLELGDSALYFCASSVGRGPGQETQYFGPGTRLLVL.

V gene TRBV7-2 combines with J gene TRBJ2-5; D gene unclear. CDR1 is SGHTA and CDR2 is FQGNSA in the germline V gene. Trimming took 2 bases from V and 5 from J, leaving 9 bases between them. The CDR3 is 13 amino acids. CDR3 in amino acids: CASSLYGTETQYF. Written as DNA, the CDR3 is TGTGCCAGCAGCTTATACGGCACCGAGACCCAGTACTTC.

This clonotype has at least ten counts. This sequence joins TRBV28 and TRBJ2-1, with TRBD1 identical over 7 bases. The germline gives CDR1 MDHEN, CDR2 SYDVKM. The CDR3 length is 17 residues. Germline trimming cut 3 bases from V and 1 base from J; bases unmatched to any gene: 9. Here the CDR3 reads CASSFAGPGQSYNEQFF. The CDR3 DNA sequence: TGTGCCAGCAGTTTCGCCGGTCCGGGACAGTCCTACAATGAGCAGTTCTTC.

This clonotype was detected only a few times. V is TRBV12-3 or TRBV12-4 and J is TRBJ2-3, with unresolved D. V lost 7 bases and J 4 bases, leaving 9 bases between the germline ends. The CDR3 runs 12 residues. DNA of the CDR3: TGTGCCAGCACCCCCGGATCAGATACGCAGTATTTT. This translates into CASTPGSDTQYF.

This chain links TRBV4-1 with TRBJ2-1, with 9 bases that match TRBD2. The length of the CDR3 is 16 residues. CDR1 MGHRA and CDR2 YSYEKL come from the germline V gene. The junction had 8 bases not matched to a gene; V was cut back by 0 bases and J by 8 bases. CDR3 DNA sequence: TGCGCCAGCAGCCAAGATATGGCGGGGGGGCTCTATGAGCAGTTCTTC. As protein: CASSQDMAGGLYEQFF.

V gene TRBV4-3 combines with J gene TRBJ2-7, with D tentatively TRBD1 or TRBD2 (5 bases each). Germline CDR1 is LGHNA and CDR2 is YSLEER. Trimming took 0 bases from V and 4 from J, leaving 22 bases between them. This CDR3 spans 18 amino acids. The CDR3 spells CASSQEVSERGRWYEQYF. The CDR3 coding sequence is TGCGCCAGCAGCCAAGAGGTCTCGGAACGGGGACGGTGGTACGAGCAGTACTTC.

The chain couples TRBV29-1 to TRBJ2-1; D is undetermined. The CDR3 runs to 14 residues. In germline, CDR1 is SQVTM, CDR2 ANQGSEA. The V and J ends lost 4 bases and 0 bases respectively, with 10 bases between them. This chain's CDR3 is CSVVDDPSYNEQFF. DNA of the CDR3: TGCAGCGTTGTCGACGATCCCTCCTACAATGAGCAGTTCTTC.

This clonotype was seen at least ten times. The chain recombines TRBV7-9 with TRBJ2-1; D uncertain. With 1 base removed from V and 0 bases from J, the gap between germline ends came to 13 bases. Germline V gene lookup returns CDR1 SEHNR and CDR2 FQNEAQ (reference sequence). The CDR3 is 17 residues long. This chain's CDR3 is CASSLERVWLSYNEQFF. In DNA form, the CDR3 reads TGTGCCAGCAGCTTAGAACGGGTCTGGCTCTCCTACAATGAGCAGTTCTTC.

This clonotype was found many times. This chain connects TRBV6-4 to TRBJ2-2; D gene unclear. Germline V gene lookup returns CDR1 MRHNA and CDR2 SNTAGT. This CDR3 comprises 12 residues. V lost 2 bases, J lost 3 bases, and 1 base lay in between. The CDR3 sequence: CASSDDTGELFF. In nucleotides, the CDR3 is TGTGCCAGCAGTGACGACACCGGGGAGCTGTTTTTT.

At least ten counts were recorded for this clonotype. The chain recombines TRBV6-2 or TRBV6-3 with TRBJ2-3; no reliable D call. Germline V gene sequence: CDR1 MNHEY, CDR2 SVGEGT. The CDR3 has 17 amino acids. V was pared by 0 bases and J by 0 bases, with 13 bases between. The CDR3 loop reads CASSYSTTSYSTDTQYF. The DNA of the CDR3 is TGTGCCAGCAGTTACTCGACAACCAGTTATAGCACAGATACGCAGTATTTT.

This clonotype was seen many times. J is TRBJ1-1 and V is TRBV7-8; 8 nucleotides agree with TRBD1. Losses at the gene ends were 6 bases for V and 3 bases for J; bases not matched to a gene: 9. The CDR3 sequence is 15 residues long. CDR1 is SGHVS, CDR2 FQNEAQ, per germline. The CDR3 DNA reads as TGTGCCAGCAGTCTCGGACAGGGAGGAGACACTGAAGCTTTCTTT. Its translation is CASSLGQGGDTEAFF.

Only a few counts were recorded for this clonotype. V gene TRBV25-1 combines with J gene TRBJ2-1; 7 bases are a match to TRBD1. In germline, CDR1 is MGHDK, CDR2 SYGVNS. Trimming took 7 bases from V and 0 from J; bases not matched to a gene: 3. This CDR3 spans 14 amino acids. The CDR3, as DNA: TGTGCCAGCAACCAGGGGGTCTCCTACAATGAGCAGTTCTTC. It codes for CASNQGVSYNEQFF.

The chain carries TRBV7-9 and TRBJ2-2; tentatively, D is TRBD1 (6 bases). The CDR3 is 15 amino acids. The V end was cut by 5 bases, the J end by 2 bases, with 12 bases between. In germline, CDR1 is SEHNR, CDR2 FQNEAQ (reference sequence). The CDR3 sequence is CASSTLQGNTGELFF. The CDR3 DNA sequence: TGTGCCAGCAGCACCCTACAGGGTAACACCGGGGAGCTGTTTTTT.

The chain carries TRBV7-2 and TRBJ2-2, with 13 nucleotides matching TRBD2. The V gene's germline CDR1 is SGHTA and CDR2 FQGNSA. The V gene end was trimmed by 5 bases and the J gene end by 1 base; junction bases not matched to a gene: 1. The length of the CDR3 is 16 residues. The CDR3 DNA follows: TGTGCCAGCAGCAGGACTAGCGGGGGGAACACCGGGGAGCTGTTTTTT. Translated, it gives CASSRTSGGNTGELFF.

This clonotype was detected ten times or more. This chain uses TRBV27 with TRBJ1-4, with a weak D call TRBD1 (5 bases). Germline lookup yields CDR1 MNHEY and CDR2 SMNVEV (reference sequence). The CDR3 runs to 15 residues. The V end was cut by 6 bases, the J end by 7 bases, with 18 bases between. CDR3 sequence reads: CASRPGTQRREKLFF. CDR3 sequence (DNA): TGTGCCAGCAGACCGGGGACTCAGAGGCGTGAAAAACTGTTTTTT.

V and J are TRBV24-1 and TRBJ2-1, with TRBD2 identical over 7 bases. The V gene end was trimmed by 4 bases and the J gene end by 5 bases; junction bases not matched to a gene: 16. Germline CDR1 is KGHDR and CDR2 is SFDVKD. This CDR3 has 18 amino acids. CDR3 nucleotide sequence: TGTGCCACCAGTGACCCCAAGCCCGGAGAGCGGGGTGACAATGAGCAGTTCTTC. It encodes CATSDPKPGERGDNEQFF.

V gene TRBV12-3 or TRBV12-4 combines with J gene TRBJ2-3; 10 bases align to TRBD2. Losses at the gene ends were 5 bases for V and 9 bases for J; bases not matched to a gene: 14. The CDR3 spans 16 residues. The CDR3 region has the DNA TGTGCCAGCAGTCCGACTGCGAGCGGGGGGGTGAAGACGCAGTATTTT. This translates into CASSPTASGGVKTQYF.

This clonotype was counted many times. In DNA form, the CDR3 reads TGCAGTGCCTTCGTGGGAGGGGGGAAAGAGACCCAGTACTTC. This sequence encodes CSAFVGGGKETQYF. The chain uses TRBV20-1 and TRBJ2-5; the D gene is possibly TRBD2 (7 bases). CDR1 is DFQATT, CDR2 SNEGSKA, per germline (reference sequence). Trimming left V 6 bases short and J 3 bases short, with 17 bases between. This CDR3 is built from 14 residues.

The chain joins TRBV21-1 to TRBJ1-2; TRBD1, the table's D call, lacks a check against the DNA. TRBV21-1 is recorded as a pseudogene. The CDR3 has 15 residues. The CDR3 protein is CASSSRDRANYGYTF. CDR3 nucleotide sequence: TGTGCCAGCAGCAGCAGGGACAGGGCTAACTATGGCTACACCTTC.

This clonotype was recorded at least ten times. The chain carries TRBV19 and TRBJ1-1; 7 nucleotides match TRBD1. CDR3 size: 16 residues. The V gene end was trimmed by 2 bases and the J gene end by 6 bases; junction bases not matched to a gene: 12. Germline V gives CDR1 LNHDA, CDR2 SQIVND (reference sequence). The CDR3 reads CASSISVSTDRAEAFF. For the CDR3, the DNA is TGTGCCAGTAGTATATCCGTTTCTACCGACAGGGCTGAAGCTTTCTTT.

The chain links TRBV7-8 to TRBJ2-7; 7 bases fit TRBD2. Per germline, CDR1 SGHVS and CDR2 FQNEAQ. The J segment lost 3 bases and the V segment lost 3 bases, leaving 5 bases of the junction unmatched. CDR3 length equals 14 residues. CDR3 nucleotides: TGTGCCAGCAGCTTGGGAGGGGCCGACTACGAGCAGTACTTC. This translates into CASSLGGADYEQYF. The whole variable domain, remainder taken from reference TRBV7-8 and TRBJ2-7, is GAGVSQSPRYKVAKRGQDVALRCDPISGHVSLFWYQQALGQGPEFLTYFQNEAQLDKSGLPSDRFFAERPEGSVSTLKIQRTQQEDSAVYLCASSLGGADYEQYFGPGTRLTVT.

The chain employs TRBV5-6 and TRBJ2-1; the D gene is possibly TRBD1 (6 bases). This CDR3 spans 11 amino acids. Trimming took off 3 bases at V and 9 bases at J, with 7 bases between the two ends. Looked up from germline, CDR1 is SGHDT and CDR2 is YYEEEE. The DNA for the CDR3 is TGTGCCAGCAGCTCAGGGGTTGAGCAGTTCTTC. Protein sequence: CASSSGVEQFF.

This clonotype showed up many times. The chain links TRBV12-3 or TRBV12-4 to TRBJ2-3; D is uncertain. The CDR3 extends over 15 amino acids. V lost 5 bases and J lost 0, with 12 bases in between. This CDR3 reads CASSPGFSSTDTQYF. The CDR3 coding sequence is TGTGCCAGCAGTCCCGGTTTCTCTAGCACAGATACGCAGTATTTT.

This clonotype was seen a few times. The genes are TRBV11-2 and TRBJ2-3; no definite D call. This CDR3 is built from 15 residues. Trimming cost V 0 bases and J 2 bases, with 9 bases left between them. Germline lookup yields CDR1 SGHAT and CDR2 FQNNGV. CDR3 region: CASSLDLLDTDTQYF. Written as DNA, the CDR3 is TGTGCCAGCAGCTTAGATCTTCTAGACACAGATACGCAGTATTTT.

This clonotype was counted many times. V usage is TRBV4-1 and J usage is TRBJ1-1; no clear D gene. The CDR3 extends over 15 amino acids. Germline values: CDR1 MGHRA, CDR2 YSYEKL. Trimming took 0 bases from V and 0 from J, leaving 8 bases between them. The DNA for the CDR3 is TGCGCCAGCAGCCAAGAATATCGGGTGAACACTGAAGCTTTCTTT. It is translated as CASSQEYRVNTEAFF.

This clonotype was seen ten or more times. The gene calls are TRBV6-2 or TRBV6-3 and TRBJ2-1, with 10 positions matching TRBD2. There are 16 residues in the CDR3. CDR1 and CDR2 from the germline V gene are MNHEY and SVGEGT. The trim removed 2 bases at V and 3 bases at J, leaving 4 bases unmatched. As DNA, the CDR3 is TGTGCCAGCAGTTACAAGCGGGGGGGCCACTACAATGAGCAGTTCTTC. Protein: CASSYKRGGHYNEQFF.

This clonotype was seen repeatedly, ten times or more. The rearrangement links TRBV18 to TRBJ2-3; tentative D call: TRBD1 (5 bases). The CDR3 has 14 residues. Germline assignment: CDR1 KGHSH and CDR2 LQKENI. Deletions cut 3 bases from V and 2 bases from J, with 9 bases between. The CDR3 spells CASSPSTATDTQYF. CDR3 nucleotides: TGTGCCAGCTCACCGTCGACAGCCACAGATACGCAGTATTTT.